The subject of this entry is one T cell receptor (beta chain). The CDR3 totals 17 residues. V was clipped by 4 bases and J by 3 bases; unmatched bases: 9. Germline CDR1 and CDR2: KGHDR and SFDVKD. This entry is derived from a study of blood T cell repertoires in COVID-19. Some clones are missing from TCRdb's copy, which holds only in-frame ones; the method was immunoSEQ multiplex PCR. The table lists 300,000 to 350,000 clones, about 90% of them singletons. The receptor comes from a woman younger than 45 who had recovered from COVID-19. The chain joins TRBV24-1 to TRBJ2-3; TRBD2 matches at 10 bases. The sequencing sample was made of PBMCs or T cells enriched from blood (not recorded which). The CDR3: CATSDPKLTSGTDTQYF. DNA of the CDR3: TGTGCCACCAGTGACCCGAAATTGACTAGCGGGACAGATACGCAGTATTTT.